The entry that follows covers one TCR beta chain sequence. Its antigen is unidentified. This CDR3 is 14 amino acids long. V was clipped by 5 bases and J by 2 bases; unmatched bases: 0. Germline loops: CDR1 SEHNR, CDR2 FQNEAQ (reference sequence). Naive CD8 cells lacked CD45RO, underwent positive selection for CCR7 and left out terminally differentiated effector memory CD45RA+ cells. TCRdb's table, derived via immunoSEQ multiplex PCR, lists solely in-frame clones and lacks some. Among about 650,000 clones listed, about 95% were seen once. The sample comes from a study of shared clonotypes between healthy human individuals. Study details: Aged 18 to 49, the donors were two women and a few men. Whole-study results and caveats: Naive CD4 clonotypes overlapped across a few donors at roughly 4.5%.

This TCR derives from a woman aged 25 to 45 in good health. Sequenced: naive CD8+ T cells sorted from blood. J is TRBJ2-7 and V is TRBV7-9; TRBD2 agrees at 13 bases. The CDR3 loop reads CASSGLAGAYEQYF. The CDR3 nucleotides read TGTGCCAGCAGCGGACTAGCGGGGGCCTACGAGCAGTACTTC.